These 7 T cell receptor beta chains were sequenced from one sample in a study of technical replicates of blood from a handful of donors. The table came from immunoSEQ multiplex PCR; TCRdb's copy has only in-frame clones and leaves some out. The data hold tens of thousands of clones, with roughly nine tenths observed a single time. Sequencing used T cells isolated from PBMCs. These TCRs come from a human donor in good health.

The chain has TRBV7-7 and TRBJ2-2; possible D gene TRBD1, 6 bases. The germline V and J ends were trimmed by 1 base and 4 bases, with 10 bases remaining between them. Per germline, CDR1 SSHAT and CDR2 FNYEAQ (reference sequence). The CDR3 sequence is 15 residues long. The CDR3 region has the DNA TGTGCCAGCAGCTTAGTGATAGGGGGCACCGGGGAGCTGTTTTTT. This translates into CASSLVIGGTGELFF.

The V and J genes are TRBV6-5 and TRBJ2-7, with 8 bases that match TRBD1. CDR1 MNHEY and CDR2 SVGAGI come from the germline V gene. This CDR3 spans 15 amino acids. Trimming removed 1 base from V and 3 bases from J; junction bases left unmatched: 5. The CDR3 sequence is CASSYFAGGGYEQYF. The CDR3, as DNA: TGTGCCAGCAGTTACTTCGCAGGGGGCGGCTACGAGCAGTACTTC.

A single count supports this clone. The chain recombines TRBV2 with TRBJ2-3, with TRBD2 identical over 11 bases. Losses at the gene ends were 2 bases for V and 3 bases for J; bases not matched to a gene: 4. The germline V gene encodes CDR1 SNHLY and CDR2 FYNNEI. The CDR3 covers 16 residues. CDR3 nucleotides: TGTGCCAGCAGTGAACGGGCTAGCGGGAGGACAGATACGCAGTATTTT. As protein: CASSERASGRTDTQYF.

This clone has a handful of counts. The rearrangement uses TRBV27 and TRBJ2-5, with D possibly TRBD1 on 6 matching bases. Trimming took 4 bases from V and 4 from J, leaving 16 bases between them. There are 15 residues in the CDR3. The germline V gene has CDR1 MNHEY and CDR2 SMNVEV (reference sequence). Written as DNA, the CDR3 is TGTGCCAGCAGTTCTCAAGACAGGAGAACAGAGACCCAGTACTTC. Protein product: CASSSQDRRTETQYF.

This clone was counted only a few times. The chain links TRBV7-8 to TRBJ1-1; TRBD1 aligns across 7 bases. This CDR3 region has 15 residues. CDR1 and CDR2 (germline): SGHVS, FQNEAQ. With 5 bases clipped from V and 0 bases from J, the junction kept 6 bases outside the gene matches. The CDR3 DNA sequence: TGTGCCAGCAGCGTGAGGGACAGAATGAACACTGAAGCTTTCTTT. This codes for CASSVRDRMNTEAFF.

The chain links TRBV6-1 to TRBJ1-4, with a possible D match to TRBD1 (5 bases). CDR1 and CDR2 from the germline V gene are MNHNS and SASEGT. This CDR3 is built from 16 residues. Between the trimmed V and J ends, which lost 4 bases and 0 bases, there was a span of 12 bases. The CDR3 nucleotides read TGTGCCAGCAGTGGGCAGGGCGTTGCAACTAATGAAAAACTGTTTTTT. Translated: CASSGQGVATNEKLFF.

The chain employs TRBV27 and TRBJ2-3, with 7 bases aligning to TRBD2. The germline gives CDR1 MNHEY, CDR2 SMNVEV (reference sequence). The CDR3 totals 16 residues. Germline trimming cut 6 bases from V and 6 bases from J; bases unmatched to any gene: 15. This CDR3 reads CASSPGASGITDTQYF. Here the CDR3 DNA reads TGTGCCAGCAGCCCCGGGGCTAGCGGTATAACGGATACGCAGTATTTT.